Following are 4 T cell receptor beta chains from one sample sequenced in a study of cytomegalovirus exposure and HLA in healthy donors. PCR was performed using 60 Vbeta and 13 Jbeta primers. Assay: immunoSEQ multiplex PCR; the TCRdb copy retains only in-frame clones and omits some. Of roughly 170,000 clones listed, more than 70% were seen once; the top ten hold about 1.6%. The sequenced sample consisted of PBMCs. These receptor sequences come from a girl aged 5-17 years in good health and CMV-seronegative.

The rearrangement links TRBV29-1 to TRBJ1-2; 9 nucleotides align to TRBD1. Germline-derived CDR1 and CDR2 are SQVTM and ANQGSEA. With V trimmed by 7 bases and J by 5 bases, 8 bases remained unmatched. CDR3 length: 13 residues. The CDR3 DNA is TGCAGCGCCAGGACAGGGGATGAGTATGGCTACACCTTC. Translation gives CSARTGDEYGYTF.

V usage is TRBV7-8 and J usage is TRBJ2-7, with 10 nucleotides matching TRBD2. Germline CDR1 SGHVS, CDR2 FQNEAQ. V lost 8 bases to trimming and J lost 6 bases; unmatched junction nucleotides: 13. The CDR3 is made up of 15 amino acids. The CDR3 is CASGYSGLAFAEQYF. The CDR3 DNA reads as TGTGCCAGCGGTTATTCGGGACTAGCGTTCGCCGAGCAGTACTTC.

V is TRBV27 and J is TRBJ2-2; D not certain. Germline lookup yields CDR1 MNHEY and CDR2 SMNVEV (reference sequence). V was trimmed by 11 bases and J by 3 bases, leaving 7 bases between them. The CDR3 spans 11 residues. The CDR3 spells CALSHTGELFF. Here the CDR3 DNA reads TGTGCCCTAAGCCACACCGGGGAGCTGTTTTTT.

V usage is TRBV14 and J usage is TRBJ2-5; perhaps TRBD1 as D (5 bases). The V end lost 1 base, the J end lost 2 bases, and 11 bases lay between the germline ends. The CDR3 sequence is 15 residues long. Germline CDR1 and CDR2: SGHDN and FVKESK. DNA of the CDR3: TGTGCCAGCAGCCAAGTAGGGGTCCCACAAGAGACCCAGTACTTC. Amino acid sequence: CASSQVGVPQETQYF. Combining the CDR3 with reference TRBV14 and TRBJ2-5 gives the whole variable domain EAGVTQFPSHSVIEKGQTVTLRCDPISGHDNLYWYRRVMGKEIKFLLHFVKESKQDESGMPNNRFLAERTGGTYSTLKVQPAELEDSGVYFCASSQVGVPQETQYFGPGTRLLVL.